One and the same sample provided the 14 T cell receptor beta chains below, sequenced in a study of cytomegalovirus exposure and HLA in healthy donors. A multiplex PCR was run with 60 Vbeta primers and 13 Jbeta primers. This table comes from immunoSEQ multiplex PCR, and its TCRdb copy is limited to in-frame clones, with some not included. The table lists approximately 260,000 clones, about 93% of them singletons. The sample was PBMCs. These receptor sequences come from a girl aged 2-15 years in good health and CMV-seronegative.

The chain has TRBV6-5 and TRBJ1-3; 9 bases match TRBD1. Germline CDR1 MNHEY, CDR2 SVGAGI. With V trimmed by 6 bases and J by 5 bases, 5 bases remained unmatched. This CDR3 region has 14 residues. CDR3 region: CASSSQGARNTIYF. The CDR3 DNA reads TGTGCCAGCAGCTCACAGGGGGCGAGAAACACCATATATTTT.

The rearrangement joins TRBV5-5 to TRBJ2-3; tentative D call: TRBD2 (5 bases). Germline-derived CDR1 and CDR2 are SGHKS and YYEKEE (reference sequence). This CDR3 has 16 amino acids. With 4 bases removed from V and 0 bases from J, the gap between germline ends came to 15 bases. CDR3 residues: CASSPGPLASTDTQYF. CDR3 coding DNA: TGTGCCAGCAGCCCCGGGCCGCTAGCCAGCACAGATACGCAGTATTTT.

The rearrangement uses TRBV27 and TRBJ1-2, with 7 bases aligning to TRBD1. CDR3 length equals 14 residues. Per germline, CDR1 MNHEY and CDR2 SMNVEV (reference sequence). Trimming took 5 bases from V and 7 from J; bases not matched to a gene: 10. The chain's CDR3 is CASSLRQGGGGYTF. CDR3 DNA: TGTGCCAGCAGTCTCCGACAGGGAGGTGGTGGCTACACCTTC.

The V gene is TRBV30, the J gene TRBJ2-5; 13 positions agree with TRBD2. The tail of the sequence fits TRBJ2-7 better, so the J call may be wrong. The germline CDR1 and CDR2 sequences are GTSNPN and SVGIG (reference sequence). This CDR3 comprises 14 residues. CDR3 residues: CAWSVLAGGYEQYF. The CDR3 DNA sequence: TGTGCCTGGAGTGTACTAGCGGGGGGGTACGAGCAGTACTTC.

The chain joins TRBV30 to TRBJ2-1; TRBD2 matches at 10 bases. CDR3 length: 16 residues. The V gene end was trimmed by 1 base and the J gene end by 5 bases; junction bases not matched to a gene: 8. From germline, CDR1 is GTSNPN and CDR2 SVGIG (reference sequence). The CDR3 region is CAWSDPTSGKHNEQFF. CDR3 nucleotides: TGTGCCTGGAGTGACCCCACTAGCGGGAAACACAATGAGCAGTTCTTC.

V is TRBV27 and J is TRBJ2-2; 10 positions match TRBD1. Germline CDR1 MNHEY, CDR2 SMNVEV (reference sequence). This CDR3 contains 17 residues. V gave up 6 bases and J gave up 7 bases; unmatched junction bases: 14. This CDR3 is CASSRLRDRGINGELFF. CDR3 coding DNA: TGTGCCAGCAGCCGCCTCCGGGACAGGGGTATCAACGGGGAGCTGTTTTTT.

V and J are TRBV2 and TRBJ2-2; TRBD2 is a possible D gene (5 bases). Germline-derived CDR1 and CDR2 are SNHLY and FYNNEI. V was pared by 8 bases and J by 2 bases, with 12 bases between. The CDR3 spans 14 residues. This CDR3 reads CASREHLNTGELFF. The CDR3 nucleotides read TGTGCCAGCCGGGAACATTTAAACACCGGGGAGCTGTTTTTT. Complete variable domain (other parts from reference TRBV2 and TRBJ2-2): EPEVTQTPSHQVTQMGQEVILRCVPISNHLYFYWYRQILGQKVEFLVSFYNNEISEKSEIFDDQFSVERPDGSNFTLKIRSTKLEDSAMYFCASREHLNTGELFFGEGSRLTVL.

This clone was detected a few times. The chain links TRBV5-1 to TRBJ2-4; D might be TRBD1 (5 bases). The V gene lost 4 bases and the J gene lost 0 bases, with 17 bases spanning the gap. The CDR3 spans 17 residues. Per the germline V gene, CDR1 is SGHRS and CDR2 is YFSETQ. CDR3 nucleotides: TGCGCCAGCAGCCCGGACCGAGACAGAGTAGCCAAAAACATTCAGTACTTC. Protein product: CASSPDRDRVAKNIQYF.

The rearrangement uses TRBV5-1 and TRBJ1-1; 8 nucleotides line up with TRBD1. The CDR3 loop spans 17 amino acids. Germline V gives CDR1 SGHRS, CDR2 YFSETQ. Losses at the gene ends were 4 bases for V and 1 base for J; bases not matched to a gene: 12. The CDR3: CASSGYRQGRGNTEAFF. Written as DNA, the CDR3 is TGCGCCAGCAGCGGATACAGACAGGGGCGAGGGAACACTGAAGCTTTCTTT.

The CDR3 region has the DNA TGCAGCGTTGAACAGGGGGCAGGATACAATGAGCAGTTCTTC. As protein: CSVEQGAGYNEQFF. The rearrangement links TRBV29-1 to TRBJ2-1; 8 nucleotides agree with TRBD1. The CDR3 runs 14 residues. Germline loops: CDR1 SQVTM, CDR2 ANQGSEA. The trim removed 2 bases at V and 4 bases at J, leaving 4 bases unmatched.

This clone has a handful of counts. The chain's CDR3 is CASSQYPTTNTEAFF. CDR3 bases: TGCGCCAGCAGCCAATATCCGACAACTAACACTGAAGCTTTCTTT. The chain has TRBV4-1 and TRBJ1-1; D uncertain. There are 15 residues in the CDR3. Germline CDR1 MGHRA, CDR2 YSYEKL. Trimming stripped 2 bases from V and 2 bases from J, with 12 bases between.

V is TRBV29-1 and J is TRBJ2-3; D possibly corresponds to TRBD2 (5 bases). The CDR3 is made up of 12 amino acids. Per germline, CDR1 SQVTM and CDR2 ANQGSEA. The V and J ends lost 7 bases and 4 bases respectively, with 12 bases between them. The CDR3 DNA follows: TGCAGCGGGGCAGGAGGTGCAGATACGCAGTATTTT. It codes for CSGAGGADTQYF.

The J gene is TRBJ2-7, the V gene TRBV28; unclear D gene. V was cut by 7 bases and J by 2 bases, with 12 bases left in between. CDR1 MDHEN and CDR2 SYDVKM come from the germline V gene. This CDR3 region has 13 residues. In DNA form, the CDR3 reads TGTGCCAGCACGAGAGGAGTTACCTACGAGCAGTACTTC. It codes for CASTRGVTYEQYF.

This chain joins TRBV5-5 and TRBJ2-7; 7 bases agree with TRBD1. V lost 4 bases to trimming and J lost 2 bases; unmatched junction nucleotides: 9. The CDR3 extends over 15 amino acids. Germline lookup yields CDR1 SGHKS and CDR2 YYEKEE (reference sequence). The CDR3 region is CASSPTTGVAYEQYF. The CDR3 DNA reads TGTGCCAGCAGCCCAACTACAGGGGTCGCCTACGAGCAGTACTTC.